This T cell receptor (beta chain) was found in a study of T-cell reconstitution after alpha-beta-depleted transplantation in children. This CDR3 is 15 amino acids long. Trimming cost V 3 bases and J 3 bases, with 12 bases left between them. The germline CDR1 and CDR2 sequences are MDHEN and SYDVKM. For TCRbeta, the library was prepared with unique molecular identifiers. TCRdb re-called the PCR reads with MiXCR, one entry per CDR3 protein. Of roughly 500,000 distinct CDR3 sequences in the sample, 32% were seen once. Sequencing used PBMCs from the stem cell graft donor, obtained from the stem cell graft. This receptor was identified in a human donor who donated a stem cell graft to a child with aplastic anemia. The gene calls are TRBV28 and TRBJ2-4; D is undetermined. The DNA for the CDR3 is TGTGCCAGCAGTTTTTACTCCGATATCAAAAACATTCAGTACTTC. Its protein product is CASSFYSDIKNIQYF.